This T cell receptor beta chain is drawn from a study of T cell responses to AZD1222 COVID-19 vaccine. The data were produced by immunoSEQ multiplex PCR, yet TCRdb's version contains in-frame clones alone and is incomplete. The table lists roughly 170,000 clones, 88% of them singletons. The study, taken as a whole, reports: Targeting of unmutated variant regions was reportedly seen in nearly half of spike-specific TCRs.

Comment on this clone: Its antigen is unknown.

The material sequenced was peripheral blood, taken on day 0 of AZD1222 vaccination. This receptor was taken from an adult in good health.

The CDR3 region is CASSLGPQGSQAEAFF. Here the CDR3 DNA reads TGTGCCAGCAGCTTAGGTCCCCAGGGGAGTCAGGCTGAAGCTTTCTTT. The rearrangement joins TRBV7-2 to TRBJ1-1; D possibly corresponds to TRBD1 (6 bases). CDR1 and CDR2 (germline): SGHTA, FQGNSA. V shed 1 base and J shed 6 bases, with 18 bases lying between them. The CDR3 runs 16 residues.